This T cell receptor (beta chain) was sequenced for a study of shared clonotypes between healthy human individuals. Details on this clone: Its antigen is as yet unknown.

Every subset had its genomic DNA shared out evenly among several immunoSEQ plates. Some clones are missing from TCRdb's copy, which holds only in-frame ones; the method was immunoSEQ multiplex PCR. The sample contains about 2.4 million clones, 80% to 95% of which appear only once. Overall study results and limits: Sharing across four donors was highest in naive CD4 (roughly 5%) and lowest in memory CD8 (about 0.4%).

V was pared by 1 base and J by 7 bases, with 4 bases between. Looked up from germline, CDR1 is SGHNT and CDR2 is YENEEA. The CDR3 totals 11 residues. Those who donated, Caucasian adults without exception, all lived in Nashville, Tennessee. This chain connects TRBV11-3 to TRBJ1-1; D ambiguous. What was sequenced was naive CD4+ T cells from PBMCs. Sample subset: CD45RA+ positively selected. The source is a man aged 18-30 years in good health. Some clones in this sample may be carry-over from other donors' samples. CDR3 bases: TGTGCCAGCAGCTTAGGAGATGAAGCTTTCTTT. Amino acids: CASSLGDEAFF.